What follows describes a single T cell receptor (beta chain). The sort gate was single viable CD3+CD4+CD8-CD45RO+ cells for memory CD4+ T cells. These data come from a study of memory CD4+ T cells and cytomegalovirus serostatus. The CDR3 is 15 amino acids. V gave up 4 bases and J gave up 7 bases; unmatched junction bases: 7. Germline CDR1 MNHNS, CDR2 SASEGT. The method was immunoSEQ multiplex PCR; TCRdb's version includes in-frame clones alone and lacks a portion of them. In the table there are tens of thousands of clones, about 74% of which are singletons. This TCR derives from an adult in good health and CMV-seronegative. This sequence joins TRBV6-1 and TRBJ1-5; 10 bases align to TRBD1. Sequencing was done on a sample of memory CD4+ T cells from blood. In nucleotides, the CDR3 is TGTGCCAGCAGTGGCGACAGGGGGCTTTGGCAGCCCCAGCATTTT. Its translation is CASSGDRGLWQPQHF.